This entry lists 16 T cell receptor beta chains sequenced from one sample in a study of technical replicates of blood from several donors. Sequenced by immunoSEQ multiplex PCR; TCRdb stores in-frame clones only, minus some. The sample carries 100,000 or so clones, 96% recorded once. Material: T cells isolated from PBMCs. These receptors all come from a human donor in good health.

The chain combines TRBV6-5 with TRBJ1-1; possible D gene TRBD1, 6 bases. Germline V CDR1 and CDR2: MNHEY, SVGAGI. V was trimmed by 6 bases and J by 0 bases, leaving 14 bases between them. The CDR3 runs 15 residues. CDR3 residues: CASSPTDRLNTEAFF. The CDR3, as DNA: TGTGCCAGCAGCCCCACCGACAGGCTGAACACTGAAGCTTTCTTT.

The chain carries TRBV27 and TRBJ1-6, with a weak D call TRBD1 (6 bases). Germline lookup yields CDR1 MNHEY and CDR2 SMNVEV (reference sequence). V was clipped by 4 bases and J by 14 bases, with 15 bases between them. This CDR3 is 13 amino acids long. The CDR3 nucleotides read TGTGCCAGCAGTTGGGACACCTTGGGAGCCCTCCACTTT. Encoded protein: CASSWDTLGALHF.

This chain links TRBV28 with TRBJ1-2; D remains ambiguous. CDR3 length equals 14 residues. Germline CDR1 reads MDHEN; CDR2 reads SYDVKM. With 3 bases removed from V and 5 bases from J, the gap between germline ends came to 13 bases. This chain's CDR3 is CASSLEPPGYGYTF. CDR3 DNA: TGTGCCAGCAGTTTGGAGCCCCCGGGTTATGGCTACACCTTC.

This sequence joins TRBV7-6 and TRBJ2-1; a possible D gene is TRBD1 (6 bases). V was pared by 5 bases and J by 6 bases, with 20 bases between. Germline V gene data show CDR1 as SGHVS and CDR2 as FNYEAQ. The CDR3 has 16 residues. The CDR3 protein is CASSPKGQGKVNEQFF. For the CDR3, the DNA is TGTGCCAGCAGCCCCAAAGGCCAGGGGAAGGTCAATGAGCAGTTCTTC. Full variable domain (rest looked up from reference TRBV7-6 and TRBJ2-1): GAGVSQSPRYKVTKRGQDVALRCDPISGHVSLYWYRQALGQGPEFLTYFNYEAQQDKSGLPNDRFSAERPEGSISTLTIQRTEQRDSAMYRCASSPKGQGKVNEQFFGPGTRLTVL.

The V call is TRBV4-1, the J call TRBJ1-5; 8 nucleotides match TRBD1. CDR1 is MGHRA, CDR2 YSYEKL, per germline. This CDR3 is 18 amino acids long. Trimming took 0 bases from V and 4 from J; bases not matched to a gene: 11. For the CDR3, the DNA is TGCGCCAGCAGCCAAGAAGGGGGCAGGGGGCGGACAAATCAGCCCCAGCATTTT. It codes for CASSQEGGRGRTNQPQHF.

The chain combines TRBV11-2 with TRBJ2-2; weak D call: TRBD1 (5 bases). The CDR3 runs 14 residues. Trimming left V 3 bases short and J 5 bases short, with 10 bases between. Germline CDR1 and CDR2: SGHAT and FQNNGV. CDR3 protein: CASSFNQGTGELFF. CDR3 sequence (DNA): TGTGCCAGCAGCTTTAATCAGGGAACCGGGGAGCTGTTTTTT.

CDR3 nucleotide sequence: TGCGCCAGCAGCTCGGGACAGTCAGATACGCAGTATTTT. It yields the protein CASSSGQSDTQYF. The rearrangement uses TRBV5-1 and TRBJ2-3; 7 nucleotides line up with TRBD1. The length of the CDR3 is 13 residues. Trimming removed 3 bases from V and 4 bases from J; junction bases left unmatched: 2. Germline CDR1 and CDR2: SGHRS and YFSETQ. Variable domain in full (rest from reference TRBV5-1 and TRBJ2-3): KAGVTQTPRYLIKTRGQQVTLSCSPISGHRSVSWYQQTPGQGLQFLFEYFSETQRNKGNFPGRFSGRQFSNSRSEMNVSTLELGDSALYLCASSSGQSDTQYFGPGTRLTVL.

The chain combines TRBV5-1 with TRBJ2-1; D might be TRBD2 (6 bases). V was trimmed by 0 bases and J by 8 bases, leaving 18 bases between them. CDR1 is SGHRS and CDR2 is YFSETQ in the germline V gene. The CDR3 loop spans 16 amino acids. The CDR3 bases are TGCGCCAGCAGCTTGGCCGTCGCGGGACCTTCAGATGAGCAGTTCTTC. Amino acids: CASSLAVAGPSDEQFF.

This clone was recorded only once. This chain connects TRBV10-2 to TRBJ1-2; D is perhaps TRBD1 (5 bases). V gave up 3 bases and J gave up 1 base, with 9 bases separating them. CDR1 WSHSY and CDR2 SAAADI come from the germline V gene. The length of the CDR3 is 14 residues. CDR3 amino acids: CASSEPGLNYGYTF. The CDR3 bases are TGCGCCAGCAGTGAACCGGGACTTAACTATGGCTACACCTTC.

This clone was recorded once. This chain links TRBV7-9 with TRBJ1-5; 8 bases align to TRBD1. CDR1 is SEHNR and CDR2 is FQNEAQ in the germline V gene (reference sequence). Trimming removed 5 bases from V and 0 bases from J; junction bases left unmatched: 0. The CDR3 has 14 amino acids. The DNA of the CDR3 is TGTGCCAGCAGCCAGGGGGCTAGCAATCAGCCCCAGCATTTT. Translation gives CASSQGASNQPQHF.

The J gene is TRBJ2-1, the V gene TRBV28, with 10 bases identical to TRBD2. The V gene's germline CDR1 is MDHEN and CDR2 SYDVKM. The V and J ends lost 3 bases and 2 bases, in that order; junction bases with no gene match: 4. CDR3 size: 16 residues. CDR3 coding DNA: TGTGCCAGCAGTTTTCTAGCGGGAGAGGCCTACAATGAGCAGTTCTTC. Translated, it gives CASSFLAGEAYNEQFF.

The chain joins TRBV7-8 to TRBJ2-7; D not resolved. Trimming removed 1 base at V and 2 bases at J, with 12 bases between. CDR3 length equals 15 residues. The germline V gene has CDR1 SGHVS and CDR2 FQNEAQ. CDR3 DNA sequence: TGTGCCAGCAGCTTAGTATATACAGCTGCCTACGAGCAGTACTTC. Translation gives CASSLVYTAAYEQYF.

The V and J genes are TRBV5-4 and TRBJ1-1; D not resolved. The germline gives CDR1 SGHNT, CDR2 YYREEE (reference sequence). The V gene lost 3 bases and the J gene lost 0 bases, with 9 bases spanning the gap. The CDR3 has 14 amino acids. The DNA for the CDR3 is TGTGCCAGCAGCTCACACAGTATGAACACTGAAGCTTTCTTT. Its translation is CASSSHSMNTEAFF.

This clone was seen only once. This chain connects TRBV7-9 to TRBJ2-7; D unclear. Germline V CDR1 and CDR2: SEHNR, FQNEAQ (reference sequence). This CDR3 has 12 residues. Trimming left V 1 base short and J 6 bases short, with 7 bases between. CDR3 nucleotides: TGTGCCAGCAGCTTAGACTCGCGCGAGCAGTACTTC. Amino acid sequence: CASSLDSREQYF.

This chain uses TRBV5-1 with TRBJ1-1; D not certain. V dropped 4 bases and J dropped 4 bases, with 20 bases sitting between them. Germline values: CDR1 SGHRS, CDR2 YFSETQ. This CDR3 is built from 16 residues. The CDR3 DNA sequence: TGCGCCAGCAGCGGATACCTACAGTCGGAGGGCACTGAAGCTTTCTTT. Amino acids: CASSGYLQSEGTEAFF.

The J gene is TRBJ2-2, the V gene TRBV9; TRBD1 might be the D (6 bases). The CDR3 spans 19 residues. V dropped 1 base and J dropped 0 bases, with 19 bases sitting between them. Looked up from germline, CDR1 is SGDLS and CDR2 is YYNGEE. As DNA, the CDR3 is TGTGCCAGCAGCGTAAGGTGGGGGCGGGTCGCGACGAACACCGGGGAGCTGTTTTTT. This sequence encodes CASSVRWGRVATNTGELFF.